The sequence of this TCR beta chain was determined in a study of T cell responses to AZD1222 COVID-19 vaccine. Study-wide results and limits: An increase in Spike-specific TCR breadth and depth was observed after two AZD1222 doses.

This clone came up once. No antigen is known for it. The assay was immunoSEQ multiplex PCR, and TCRdb's table has in-frame clones only and misses some. The sample lists fewer than 110,000 clones, around 89% occurring once. Sequenced material: peripheral blood, taken on day 0 of AZD1222 vaccination. The TCR sequence derives from an adult in good health.

CDR3 sequence reads: CSVGRTGRSANSPLHF. The CDR3 DNA reads TGCAGCGTTGGGCGAACTGGTCGGAGTGCCAATTCACCCCTCCACTTT. V usage is TRBV29-1 and J usage is TRBJ1-6; D not resolved. Germline CDR1 and CDR2: SQVTM and ANQGSEA. The germline V and J ends were trimmed by 4 bases and 7 bases, with 20 bases remaining between them. The CDR3 has 16 residues.